The rows below give T cell receptor beta chains drawn from one sample of a study of blood T cell repertoires in COVID-19. This table comes from immunoSEQ multiplex PCR, and its TCRdb copy is limited to in-frame clones, with some not included. The top ten clones hold about 1.1% of a sample with 250,000 to 300,000 clones, around nine tenths of them seen once. The source material was PBMCs or T cells enriched from blood (not recorded which). The origin of the receptors is a woman aged 25 to 45 who had recovered from COVID-19. Both conserved end residues are part of each CDR3. A D gene is named only where the DNA matches it firmly. Rows give clone size only sometimes, using once, few, many, or a class for an expanded clone.

clone size	V gene	J gene	D gene	CDR3 DNA	CDR3 protein
-	TRBV10-1	TRBJ2-7	TRBD1	TGCGCCAGCAGTGAGAAAGCAGGGGGTTTCTACGAGCAGTACTTC	CASSEKAGGFYEQYF
-	TRBV21-1	TRBJ2-5	-	TGTGCCAGCAGCAAACAAGAAAAAAAACAGGGGAAGTACCAAGAGACCCAGTACTTC	CASSKQEKKQGKYQETQYF
-	TRBV19	TRBJ1-1	TRBD1	TGTGCCAGTAGTACTCCGGAGACAGGGTTTGCCTTGAGGACTGAAGCTTTCTTT	CASSTPETGFALRTEAFF
-	TRBV7-9	TRBJ1-4	TRBD1	TGTGCCAGCAGCTTAAAACAGGGGTCCGAAAATGAAAAACTGTTTTTT	CASSLKQGSENEKLFF
-	TRBV27	TRBJ2-7	-	TGTGCCAGCAGCCTCTCCGGGAGACCCTACTACGAGCAGTACTTC	CASSLSGRPYYEQYF
-	TRBV5-8	TRBJ2-7	TRBD2	TGTGCCAGCAGCCTCGTCGGTAGCGGGACCTTCTCCTACGAGCAGTACTTC	CASSLVGSGTFSYEQYF
-	TRBV3-1/TRBV3-2	TRBJ2-7	TRBD2	TGTGCCAGCAGCCAACCCCGGGACTACAAGCCCTACGAGCAGTACTTC	CASSQPRDYKPYEQYF
once	TRBV4-3	TRBJ1-1	-	TGCGCCAGCAGCCAAGATGGACAGGCTTTCTTT	CASSQDGQAFF
-	TRBV5-1	TRBJ1-2	-	TGCGCCAGCAGCAAAGGACAGATGGGTGGCTACACCTTC	CASSKGQMGGYTF
once	TRBV19	TRBJ2-1	TRBD1	TGTGCCAGTAGTTCCGCGGGACAGGGGAAGAATGAGCAGTTCTTC	CASSSAGQGKNEQFF
-	TRBV7-9	TRBJ1-2	TRBD1	TGTGCCAGCAGCTTAGAACCTGACAGGGGACCTAACTATGGCTACACCTTC	CASSLEPDRGPNYGYTF
-	TRBV4-2	TRBJ2-1	-	TGTGCCAGCAGCCAAGATCCGGGCGGGGCCTCCTACAATGAGCAGTTCTTC	CASSQDPGGASYNEQFF
-	TRBV27	TRBJ2-7	TRBD2	TGTGCCAGCAGGGCGGGACTAGCGGGATCCTACGAGCAGTACTTC	CASRAGLAGSYEQYF
-	TRBV30	TRBJ1-4	-	TGTGCCTGGGGTTCCGGGACACACGATGAAAAACTGTTTTTT	CAWGSGTHDEKLFF
-	TRBV24-1	TRBJ2-1	TRBD2	TGTGCCACCAGTGATCGCGGGACTAGGGGGGACAATGAGCAGTTCTTC	CATSDRGTRGDNEQFF
-	TRBV28	TRBJ2-3	-	TGTGCCAGCAGTTTACAGGATATAAGCACAGATACGCAGTATTTT	CASSLQDISTDTQYF
-	TRBV24-1	TRBJ2-6	TRBD2	TGTGCCACCAGTGCTCCAGCGGGGGGTGGAAGCACGGGGGCCAACGTCCTGACTTTC	CATSAPAGGGSTGANVLTF
-	TRBV7-2	TRBJ1-2	TRBD1	TGTGCCAGCAGCCCCCTGGGACAGTCTAACTATGGCTACACCTTC	CASSPLGQSNYGYTF
-	TRBV28	TRBJ1-5	-	TGTGCCAGCAACAGAGATAGCAATCAGCCCCAGCATTTT	CASNRDSNQPQHF
few	TRBV29-1	TRBJ2-2	TRBD1	TGCAGCGTTGAAGGCGGGACAGGACCCACCGGGGAGCTGTTTTTT	CSVEGGTGPTGELFF
-	TRBV15	TRBJ1-4	-	TGTGCCACCAGCAGAGAGGGGGCTTTTGAAAAACTGTTTTTT	CATSREGAFEKLFF
-	TRBV30	TRBJ2-7	-	TGTGCCTGGAGTGTTAGGGGTTCCGAGCAGTACTTC	CAWSVRGSEQYF
few	TRBV7-3	TRBJ1-1	-	TGTGCCAGCAGCTCGGACAGGAACACTGAAGCTTTCTTT	CASSSDRNTEAFF
-	TRBV11-1	TRBJ2-5	-	TGTGCCAGCAGCTTAGGTGCAGGCTCTTGGGAGACCCAGTACTTC	CASSLGAGSWETQYF
-	TRBV21-1	TRBJ1-4	-	TGTGCCAAACTAACAGACCCTGCGATACAGGGGAATGAAAAACTGTTTTTT	CAKLTDPAIQGNEKLFF
once	TRBV4-3	TRBJ1-5	TRBD1	TGCGCCAGCAGCCAAGAGACAGGGATCAATCAGCCCCAGCATTTT	CASSQETGINQPQHF
-	TRBV6-2/TRBV6-3	TRBJ2-1	-	TGTGCCAGCAGTCCCCCTAGAGAATCCAATGAGCAGTTCTTC	CASSPPRESNEQFF
-	TRBV9	TRBJ2-7	-	TGTGCCAGCAGCGTAGGTGCAGGCGGAGGCTACGAGCAGTACTTC	CASSVGAGGGYEQYF
-	TRBV6-4	TRBJ2-7	-	TGTGCCAGCAGTGATATCGAGTTCTCGACCTACGAGCAGTACTTC	CASSDIEFSTYEQYF
-	TRBV7-2	TRBJ1-4	-	TGTGCCAGCAGCTTAGTTAACAGGAGGGGTGAAAAACTGTTTTTT	CASSLVNRRGEKLFF
-	TRBV2	TRBJ2-5	-	TGTGCCAGCGGGAGCAGCGAAGAGACCCAGTACTTC	CASGSSEETQYF
-	TRBV27	TRBJ2-7	TRBD2	TGTGCCAGCAGTTTATCCGGCGGGAGTAGCGCCCACGAGCAGTACTTC	CASSLSGGSSAHEQYF
-	TRBV6-4	TRBJ2-5	-	TGTGCCAGCAACTATCCGTTCCAAGAGACCCAGTACTTC	CASNYPFQETQYF
-	TRBV6-6	TRBJ2-5	TRBD1	TGTGCCAGCAACTTACAGGGGGTCCAAGAGACCCAGTACTTC	CASNLQGVQETQYF
-	TRBV6-2/TRBV6-3	TRBJ2-4	-	TGTGCCAGCAGTTGGGGGGGCAGTCAGTACTTC	CASSWGGSQYF
once	TRBV14	TRBJ2-7	TRBD1	TGTGCCAGCAGCCATAGAACCGGGACAGGGAAGGGAGAGCAGTACTTC	CASSHRTGTGKGEQYF
-	TRBV27	TRBJ2-3	-	TGTGCCAGCAGAGCCGGGGATACGCAGTATTTT	CASRAGDTQYF
-	TRBV7-3	TRBJ2-7	TRBD2	TGTGCCAGCAGCTTCGGGACTAGCGGGAACGAGCAGTACTTC	CASSFGTSGNEQYF
-	TRBV10-2	TRBJ1-6	-	TGCGCCAGCAGCCTCTCGATGACTCTTAATTCACCCCTCCACTTT	CASSLSMTLNSPLHF
-	TRBV19	TRBJ2-2	TRBD2	TGTGCCAGTAGAGATCCGGGACTAGCAGCCAAAATGAACACCGGGGAGCTGTTTTTT	CASRDPGLAAKMNTGELFF
-	TRBV28	TRBJ1-5	-	TGTGCCAACTACGGAGGAGGGGTGATCAATCAGCCCCAGCATTTT	CANYGGGVINQPQHF
-	TRBV3-1/TRBV3-2	TRBJ2-1	-	TGTGCCAGCAGCCAAGAGATGGTAACAAATGAGCAGTTCTTC	CASSQEMVTNEQFF
-	TRBV29-1	TRBJ2-3	-	TGCAGCGTTCAGACAGCCGGCACAGATACGCAGTATTTT	CSVQTAGTDTQYF
once	TRBV10-2	TRBJ2-1	TRBD2	TGCGCCAGCACCATAGGACTAGCGAAATACAATGAGCAGTTCTTC	CASTIGLAKYNEQFF
-	TRBV10-3	TRBJ2-7	TRBD1	TGTGCCATCAGAGGACAGGGGGCCTCCTACGAGCAGTACTTC	CAIRGQGASYEQYF
-	TRBV19	TRBJ1-5	TRBD1	TGTGCCAGTAGTATAGGAGGGACAGGGACCTTCGGGCCCCAGCATTTT	CASSIGGTGTFGPQHF
-	TRBV5-6	TRBJ1-4	TRBD1	TGTGCCAGCAGCTACAGACAGGGCTTCTTGGCGATTAATGAAAAACTGTTTTTT	CASSYRQGFLAINEKLFF
few	TRBV19	TRBJ2-7	TRBD1	TGTGCCAGTAGTCCCCGGGACAGAAGGATATGGGAGCAGTACTTC	CASSPRDRRIWEQYF
-	TRBV5-4	TRBJ2-1	-	TGTGCCAGCAGCTTGGAGGGGTCCGCCTACAATGAGCAGTTCTTC	CASSLEGSAYNEQFF